This TCR beta chain originates from a study of T cells after yellow fever vaccination. TCRdb itself ran the 5' RACE reads through MiXCR, one entry per CDR3 protein. The repertoire holds some 320,000 distinct CDR3 sequences, roughly 10% seen once, with 2.5% to 4% in the top ten. CDR3 size: 16 residues. Germline values: CDR1 SEHNR, CDR2 FQNEAQ (reference sequence). With 3 bases clipped from V and 0 bases from J, the junction kept 5 bases outside the gene matches. This sequence was found in a man aged 18 to 29 who received the YFV17D yellow fever vaccine. This chain connects TRBV7-9 to TRBJ1-3; 7 bases map to TRBD1. The starting material was CD4+ T cells sorted from PBMCs, obtained 45 days after the yellow fever booster vaccination. CDR3 in amino acids: CASSFQGGRSGNTIYF. Here the CDR3 DNA reads TGTGCCAGCAGCTTCCAGGGGGGACGCTCTGGAAACACCATATATTTT.